This T cell receptor beta chain appears in the sequencing data of a study of cytotoxic CD8 clonotypes in ibrutinib-treated CLL. Study details: Mean per-sample yields comprised 255,043 productive templates and tens of thousands of productive rearrangements. Overall study results and limits: Clonality measured at baseline exceeded age-matched healthy donors, tracking circulating CD8+ T-cell counts.

Some clones are missing from TCRdb's copy, which holds only in-frame ones; the method was immunoSEQ multiplex PCR. The data show approximately 80,000 clones, around 84% seen once. The CDR3 length is 14 residues. Trimming removed 5 bases from V and 5 bases from J; junction bases left unmatched: 9. Germline loops: CDR1 SGHNT, CDR2 YYREEE (reference sequence). On this clone itself: Its antigen remains unknown.

The source of this sequence is a human donor with chronic lymphocytic leukemia. The genes are TRBV5-4 and TRBJ2-5; TRBD2 agrees at 7 bases. The sequencing here drew on PBMCs, taken before ibrutinib treatment. The CDR3 coding sequence is TGTGCCAGCAGAACCGGGACTAATATCGAGACCCAGTACTTC. It specifies CASRTGTNIETQYF.